This passage covers 21 T cell receptor beta chains from one sample sequenced in a study of blood T cell repertoires in COVID-19. Generated by immunoSEQ multiplex PCR, the TCRdb table keeps only in-frame clones and is missing some. The sample consists of fewer than 15,000 clones, roughly 80% of them appearing once. Sequenced: peripheral blood. Source of these receptors: a woman older than 75 with acute or convalescent COVID-19.

This chain uses TRBV19 with TRBJ1-1, with 10 positions matching TRBD1. The CDR3 spans 16 residues. Per the germline V gene, CDR1 is LNHDA and CDR2 is SQIVND (reference sequence). Trimming at V came to 3 bases and at J to 0 bases, leaving 4 bases not matched to a gene. CDR3 sequence (DNA): TGTGCCAGTAGTATTCGGACAGGGGGTCTGAACACTGAAGCTTTCTTT. This gives the protein CASSIRTGGLNTEAFF.

This chain joins TRBV5-5 and TRBJ1-2, with 7 bases fitting TRBD1. The ends lost 0 bases at V and 9 bases at J; junction bases unmatched: 8. This CDR3 is built from 14 residues. CDR1 and CDR2 from the germline V gene are SGHKS and YYEKEE (reference sequence). CDR3 residues: CASSLVPQGMSYTF. For the CDR3, the DNA is TGTGCCAGCAGCTTGGTACCACAGGGGATGAGCTACACCTTC.

This clone has more than one count but fewer than ten. V usage is TRBV7-6 and J usage is TRBJ1-1; D remains ambiguous. V lost 1 base to trimming and J lost 2 bases, with 5 bases between them. This CDR3 has 13 amino acids. Germline CDR1 is SGHVS and CDR2 is FNYEAQ. The CDR3 DNA reads as TGTGCCAGCAGCTTAGAACAAAACACTGAAGCTTTCTTT. Translation: CASSLEQNTEAFF.

J is TRBJ2-7 and V is TRBV12-3 or TRBV12-4; TRBD2 might be the D (5 bases). This CDR3 comprises 13 residues. Trimming stripped 7 bases from V and 0 bases from J, with 10 bases between. CDR3 amino acids: CASTNGVSYEQYF. CDR3 DNA sequence: TGTGCCAGCACGAACGGGGTCTCCTACGAGCAGTACTTC.

The chain links TRBV27 to TRBJ1-2, with D hard to call. The CDR3 sequence is 15 residues long. Trimming took off 5 bases at V and 4 bases at J, with 17 bases between the two ends. Germline V gene data show CDR1 as MNHEY and CDR2 as SMNVEV (reference sequence). CDR3 in amino acids: CASSPVDGPFYGYTF. The CDR3 coding sequence is TGTGCCAGCAGTCCCGTTGATGGCCCCTTCTATGGCTACACCTTC.

The chain is built from TRBV6-5 and TRBJ2-1; TRBD1 is a possible D gene (6 bases). V was clipped by 6 bases and J by 10 bases, with 13 bases between them. Germline-derived CDR1 and CDR2 are MNHEY and SVGAGI. The CDR3 is 12 amino acids. CDR3 sequence reads: CASRATGQEQFF. CDR3 nucleotides: TGTGCCAGCAGAGCAACAGGGCAGGAGCAGTTCTTC.

The chain combines TRBV28 with TRBJ2-7; 7 bases are shared with TRBD1. Trimming cost V 6 bases and J 4 bases; bases outside gene matches: 12. CDR1 and CDR2 (germline): MDHEN, SYDVKM. The CDR3 length is 15 residues. The CDR3 DNA is TGTGCCAGCAGCCGACAGGGCATGATGTCTTACGAGCAGTACTTC. It encodes CASSRQGMMSYEQYF.

In this sample, this clone turned up once. V is TRBV7-2 and J is TRBJ2-5; maybe TRBD2 (5 bases). The germline CDR1 and CDR2 sequences are SGHTA and FQGNSA. V was cut by 1 base and J by 7 bases, with 13 bases left in between. This CDR3 has 14 residues. CDR3 residues: CASSLGVVEGTQYF. The CDR3, as DNA: TGTGCCAGCAGCTTAGGAGTAGTCGAGGGGACCCAGTACTTC.

The V and J genes are TRBV7-8 and TRBJ1-1; the match to TRBD1 covers 7 bases. Germline assignment: CDR1 SGHVS and CDR2 FQNEAQ. V shed 5 bases, J shed 4 bases, and the junction held 7 bases outside the gene matches. The CDR3 has 14 amino acids. The CDR3 loop is CASSPQGGLTEAFF. CDR3 coding DNA: TGTGCCAGCAGCCCCCAAGGGGGCCTCACTGAAGCTTTCTTT.

This sequence joins TRBV5-4 and TRBJ2-3; 8 nucleotides agree with TRBD1. V lost 2 bases and J lost 2; bases outside the gene matches: 4. The CDR3 runs to 15 residues. Germline V CDR1 and CDR2: SGHNT, YYREEE (reference sequence). The CDR3 DNA reads as TGTGCCAGCAGCTTTGGGGGACAGGCCACAGATACGCAGTATTTT. This codes for CASSFGGQATDTQYF.

This rearrangement joins TRBV10-1 to TRBJ2-2, with D uncertain. The V end was cut by 1 base, the J end by 4 bases, with 4 bases between. Per germline, CDR1 WNHNN and CDR2 SYGVQD (reference sequence). The CDR3 has 13 amino acids. CDR3 DNA: TGCGCCAGCAGTGAGTTTAGCACCGGGGAGCTGTTTTTT. It yields the protein CASSEFSTGELFF.

The J gene is TRBJ1-5, the V gene TRBV15, with no clear D. The CDR3 extends over 15 amino acids. The V and J ends lost 0 bases and 5 bases respectively, with 11 bases between them. Germline CDR1 is LNHNV and CDR2 is YYDKDF (reference sequence). Written as DNA, the CDR3 is TGTGCCACCAGCAGAGATCGAGGGTGGCATCAGCCCCAGCATTTT. Translated: CATSRDRGWHQPQHF.

This chain joins TRBV3-1 (or the pseudogene TRBV3-2) and TRBJ1-2; D is undetermined. The germline gives CDR1 LGHDT, CDR2 YNNKEL (reference sequence). The CDR3 loop spans 16 amino acids. Trimming cost V 0 bases and J 1 base, with 12 bases left between them. CDR3 loop: CASSQESGAFNYGYTF. The CDR3 DNA reads TGTGCCAGCAGCCAAGAATCTGGAGCTTTTAACTATGGCTACACCTTC.

A few counts support this clone. The J gene is TRBJ2-3, the V gene TRBV24-1, with 7 nucleotides matching TRBD2. The CDR3 spans 13 residues. The germline V gene encodes CDR1 KGHDR and CDR2 SFDVKD. Unmatched junction bases numbered 3, after V lost 10 bases and J lost 0 bases. The DNA for the CDR3 is TGTGCCACACGCGGGGGAAGCACAGATACGCAGTATTTT. Amino acid sequence: CATRGGSTDTQYF.

The chain has TRBV28 and TRBJ1-4; 7 bases line up with TRBD1. Trimming at V came to 3 bases and at J to 5 bases, leaving 12 bases not matched to a gene. CDR3 length: 17 residues. CDR1 and CDR2 (germline): MDHEN, SYDVKM. The chain's CDR3 is CASSFSRLRGLNEKLFF. The CDR3 bases are TGTGCCAGCAGTTTTAGCCGCCTAAGGGGGCTCAATGAAAAACTGTTTTTT.

This sequence joins TRBV7-2 and TRBJ2-3; tentative D call: TRBD1 (5 bases). The V gene's germline CDR1 is SGHTA and CDR2 FQGNSA. The V gene lost 2 bases and the J gene lost 2 bases, with 11 bases spanning the gap. The CDR3 spans 15 residues. The CDR3 region is CASSLKWGDTDTQYF. CDR3 nucleotide sequence: TGTGCCAGCAGCTTAAAGTGGGGCGACACAGATACGCAGTATTTT.

The chain combines TRBV18 with TRBJ1-3; D may be TRBD1 (5 bases). CDR3 length: 17 residues. V dropped 0 bases and J dropped 0 bases, with 12 bases sitting between them. The germline V gene encodes CDR1 KGHSH and CDR2 LQKENI. The CDR3 sequence: CASSPPGQKISGNTIYF. CDR3 sequence (DNA): TGTGCCAGCTCACCACCGGGGCAGAAAATCTCTGGAAACACCATATATTTT.

The chain employs TRBV2 and TRBJ1-1, with 9 nucleotides matching TRBD1. The CDR3 length is 14 residues. The V gene end was trimmed by 6 bases and the J gene end by 4 bases; junction bases not matched to a gene: 6. Germline V lookup: CDR1 SNHLY, CDR2 FYNNEI. Written as DNA, the CDR3 is TGTGCCAGCAGGGATTACAGGGGGCCCACTGAAGCTTTCTTT. Translating gives CASRDYRGPTEAFF.

Only a few counts were recorded for this clone. This chain uses TRBV7-9 with TRBJ1-4; TRBD1 agrees at 9 bases. Losses at the gene ends were 2 bases for V and 8 bases for J; bases not matched to a gene: 3. Germline-derived CDR1 and CDR2 are SEHNR and FQNEAQ (reference sequence). This CDR3 comprises 14 residues. CDR3 sequence (DNA): TGTGCCAGCAGCTTAAGACAGGGGGACGAAAAACTGTTTTTT. Protein: CASSLRQGDEKLFF.

The chain uses TRBV24-1 and TRBJ2-1; D remains unclear. Germline values: CDR1 KGHDR, CDR2 SFDVKD. Trimming stripped 3 bases from V and 4 bases from J, with 15 bases between. The CDR3 extends over 16 amino acids. This CDR3 reads CATSDTENFAYNEQFF. CDR3 bases: TGTGCCACCAGTGATACAGAGAACTTCGCGTACAATGAGCAGTTCTTC.

V usage is TRBV19 and J usage is TRBJ2-1; 11 bases agree with TRBD2. V lost 4 bases and J lost 8; bases outside the gene matches: 7. The CDR3 is 15 residues long. The V gene's germline CDR1 is LNHDA and CDR2 SQIVND (reference sequence). The CDR3 DNA sequence: TGTGCCAGTAGTAGGTCTAGCGGGGGGTATGATGAGCAGTTCTTC. Residues: CASSRSSGGYDEQFF.